This record concerns one T cell receptor beta chain sequence. The CDR3 extends over 14 amino acids. Trimming left V 4 bases short and J 5 bases short, with 13 bases between. CDR1 is SGHRS, CDR2 YFSETQ, per germline. This sample was taken from a study of shared clonotypes between healthy human individuals. The study ran the assay at deep level. Libraries were prepared by immunoSEQ multiplex PCR; TCRdb keeps only in-frame clonotypes and omits some of them. The sample yields approximately 530,000 clones, about 95% seen once. This TCR derives from a woman aged 25-40 years in good health. Sequencing used naive CD4+ T cells sorted from blood. Subset specified: CD45RA+ positively selected. This rearrangement joins TRBV5-1 to TRBJ2-1; TRBD1 is a possible D gene (5 bases). CDR3 region: CASSVGQTDNEQFF. As DNA, the CDR3 is TGCGCCAGCAGCGTTGGACAAACCGACAATGAGCAGTTCTTC.